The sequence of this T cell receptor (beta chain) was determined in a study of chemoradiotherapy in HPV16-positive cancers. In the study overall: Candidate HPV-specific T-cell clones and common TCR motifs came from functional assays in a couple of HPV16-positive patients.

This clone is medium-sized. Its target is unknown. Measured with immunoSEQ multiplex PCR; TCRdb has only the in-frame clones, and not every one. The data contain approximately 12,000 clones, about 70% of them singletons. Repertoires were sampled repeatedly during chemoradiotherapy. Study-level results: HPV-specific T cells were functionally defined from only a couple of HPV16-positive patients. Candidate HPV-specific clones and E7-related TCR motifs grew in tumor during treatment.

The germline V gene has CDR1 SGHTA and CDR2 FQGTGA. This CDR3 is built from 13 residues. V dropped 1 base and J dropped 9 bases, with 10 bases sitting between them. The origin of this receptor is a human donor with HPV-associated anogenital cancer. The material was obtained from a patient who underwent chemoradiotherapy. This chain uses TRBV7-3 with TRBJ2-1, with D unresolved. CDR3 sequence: CASSLSTSSEQFF. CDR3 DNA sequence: TGTGCCAGCAGCTTAAGTACGAGCAGTGAGCAGTTCTTC. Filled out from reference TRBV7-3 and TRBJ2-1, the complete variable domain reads GAGVSQTPSNKVTEKGKYVELRCDPISGHTALYWYRQSLGQGPEFLIYFQGTGAADDSGLPNDRFFAVRPEGSVSTLKIQRTERGDSAVYLCASSLSTSSEQFFGPGTRLTVL.